This TCR beta chain came from a study of blood T cell repertoires in COVID-19. The age range of participants was 18 to 89 years, with residence in about 25 US areas. Cohorts were assigned according to the clinical history that participants reported. In Cohort 3, a recovered donor had either two negative PCRs, clearance, or symptom resolution. V lost 5 bases and J lost 6; bases outside the gene matches: 16. The CDR3 runs to 17 residues. CDR1 and CDR2 (germline): MNHEY, SMNVEV (reference sequence). Here immunoSEQ multiplex PCR was the method, and the copy in TCRdb shows in-frame clones only, minus some. This sample has hundreds of thousands of clones, with around 88% found just once.

The rearrangement links TRBV27 to TRBJ2-4; 7 nucleotides line up with TRBD2. The receptor comes from a woman aged 40 to 49 who had recovered from COVID-19. Material for sequencing was PBMCs or T cells enriched from blood (not recorded which). CDR3 protein: CASSTSTREAGGNIQYF. The CDR3, as DNA: TGTGCCAGCAGTACGTCAACACGGGAGGCCGGGGGAAACATTCAGTACTTC.